A single sample gave rise to the 2 T cell receptor beta chains below, sequenced in a study of patients and donors after allogeneic stem cell transplantation. TCRdb independently ran MiXCR on the RT-PCR reads; one entry per CDR3 protein. The top ten clones hold approximately 32% of a sample with 150,000 to 250,000 distinct CDR3 sequences, around two fifths of them seen once. Sequenced: blood, either unsorted or a sorted T cell fraction (not recorded which). The receptor source for this set is a human donor who was either an allogeneic HSCT recipient or a stem cell or donor lymphocyte infusion donor (not recorded which). It is not recorded whose cells these are; they may come from a transplant donor.

The chain's CDR3 is CASSGTPGSPLHF. The CDR3 nucleotides read TGTGCCAGCAGTGGGACCCCGGGGTCACCCCTCCACTTT. V and J are TRBV6-5 and TRBJ1-6, with a weak D call TRBD1 (5 bases). The CDR3 has 13 residues. CDR1 is MNHEY and CDR2 is SVGAGI in the germline V gene. V lost 5 bases to trimming and J lost 10 bases, with 12 bases between them.

This clonotype appeared a few times. The rearrangement joins TRBV14 to TRBJ2-1; 7 bases fit TRBD2. V was pared by 4 bases and J by 4 bases, with 13 bases of the junction left unmatched. Per germline, CDR1 SGHDN and CDR2 FVKESK. The CDR3 covers 17 residues. CDR3 loop: CASSLWTRHSIYNEQFF. As DNA, the CDR3 is TGTGCCAGCAGCCTATGGACTAGACACAGTATATACAATGAGCAGTTCTTC.